This TCR beta chain came from a study of blood T cells in healthy people across ages (dated by TCRdb to between 2014 and 2017). With respect to the entire study: In model experiments, roughly one uniquely barcoded TCR beta cDNA molecule per two T cells was captured by template switching. Donors of different ages were randomly distributed across sequencing lanes to avoid experimental bias. Two additional independent replicas of 1 million unique cDNA reads from the same blood draw were analyzed for two donors (one aged 18 to 30 and one aged 80 or older). To track age-related changes in TCR beta repertoire diversity, the study relied on deep sequencing normalized with unique cDNA molecular identifiers. The donors were divided into four age groups: young (average around 17 years), middle-aged (over 35), aged (around 59) and long-lived (roughly 82).

Systemically healthy Caucasian individuals from Russia, 39 in total and aged roughly 6 to 100 years, were included as donors. Each donor gave 8 to 10 milliliters of peripheral blood, drawn into EDTA-treated Vacutainer tubes. PBMCs were isolated by Ficoll-Paque density-gradient centrifugation, with at least 7 million obtained per sample. Trizol reagent was used to extract total RNA from PBMCs, with at least 6 micrograms per sample. For every donor, flow cytometry on a PBMC aliquot measured the percentage of naive CD45RAhigh/CD27high T cells. Library preparation was by 5' RACE. TCRdb names Illumina HiSeq 2500 as the instrument used. A second PCR of about 7 to 12 cycles was performed with a sample-barcoded 5' primer and a J-beta primer mix. A unique molecular identifier was introduced onto each TCR beta cDNA molecule by a template-switch 5' adaptor carrying 12 random nucleotides. At least 2.5 million CDR3-containing paired-end reads were obtained from each sample. All of the RNA was converted into first-strand cDNA using the Mint cDNA synthesis kit, with a TRBC-specific oligonucleotide serving as the primer. After uracil-DNA glycosylase treatment, a first 18-cycle PCR used universal primers M1SS and BC2_uni_R on all cDNA. The original pipeline was this. For normalization, 1 million high-quality reads were randomly selected from each sample, with every read carrying a distinct molecular identifier. Instead of being binned into consensus sequences, reads that shared molecular identifiers were thrown out. CDR3 identification, clonotype clustering and error correction used MiTCR with a Q25 quality threshold and the strictest error-elimination algorithm. Lower-bound total TCR beta diversity was estimated with a nonparametric unseen species model using Euler transformation. The public reads were reprocessed in TCRdb via fastp at Q25 and MiXCR, keeping in-frame beta chains. For every CDR3 protein sequence, its rows merge into one entry that carries the most common genes and DNA. The V and J calls and clone size come from TCRdb's table, not from the authors' own analysis. The sample includes about 780,000 distinct CDR3 sequences, with approximately 67% observed a single time. Roughly a quarter of the sample is held by the ten biggest clonotypes.

On the study overall, not on this receptor specifically: The long-lived group showed more naive CD4+ T cells, fewer expanded clones and increased TCR diversity than the aged group, suggesting age selection. The CMV infection status of donors was not known, potentially confounding age-related changes in expanded clonotypes. Observed TCR beta diversity correlated strongly with the percentage of naive T cells measured by flow cytometry. Estimates of total diversity based on one million sequenced T cells were regarded as lower bounds and as underestimates. Bulk unsorted PBMC profiling prevented conclusive comparison of naive and antigen-experienced compartments. As age increased, observed TCR beta diversity per million T cells dropped in a roughly linear way, and a significant reduction was already evident by age about 40.

The V end gives up 6 bases and the J end 1 base, leaving 8 bases in the junction not matched to a gene. From its cysteine to its phenylalanine, the CDR3 spans 15 amino acids. Here the CDR3 DNA is all that survives: 45 bases in frame from base 1. In the case of this clonotype: No antigen is known for it. It has no much larger one-base neighbor in the sample; base qualities were not kept.

The sequence is built from TRBV12-3 or TRBV12-4 and TRBJ1-1, and 7 junctional nucleotides match TRBD1. This TCR was sampled from a man aged 25-40 years in good health. The sequenced material came from blood. CDR3 region: CASRRDRSSNTEAFF. Read as DNA, the sequence is TGTGCCAGCAGAAGGGACAGATCCTCGAACACTGAAGCTTTCTTT.